Following are 10 T cell receptor beta chains from one sample sequenced in a study of cytomegalovirus exposure and HLA in healthy donors. Measured with immunoSEQ multiplex PCR; TCRdb has only the in-frame clones, and not every one. There are 110,000 or so clones in the sample; 86% occur only once, and 4% to 6% lies in the top ten. Sequencing used PBMCs. These receptors were obtained from a man younger than 35 in good health and CMV-seronegative.

The gene calls are TRBV7-8 and TRBJ1-4; D is ambiguous. From germline, CDR1 is SGHVS and CDR2 FQNEAQ. Trimming shortened V by 1 base and J by 8 bases, and 17 bases separated the two germline ends. This CDR3 is 16 amino acids long. The CDR3 spells CASSLGGIRGREKLFF. The CDR3 nucleotides read TGTGCCAGCAGCTTAGGTGGTATCCGGGGTCGCGAAAAACTGTTTTTT.

V usage is TRBV7-9 and J usage is TRBJ1-1, with no clear D. Germline CDR1 SEHNR, CDR2 FQNEAQ (reference sequence). This CDR3 region has 12 residues. The germline V and J ends were trimmed by 1 base and 7 bases, with 7 bases remaining between them. CDR3 in amino acids: CASSLGFSEAFF. In DNA form, the CDR3 reads TGTGCCAGCAGCTTAGGTTTCAGTGAAGCTTTCTTT.

The CDR3 DNA sequence: TGTGCCAGCAGCTTTAGATTGGGCTTGGTCACTGAAGCTTTCTTT. Translated, it gives CASSFRLGLVTEAFF. The rearrangement uses TRBV5-6 and TRBJ1-1; no firm D call. Germline values: CDR1 SGHDT, CDR2 YYEEEE. V dropped 2 bases and J dropped 4 bases, with 15 bases sitting between them. The CDR3 loop spans 15 amino acids.

The chain recombines TRBV4-2 with TRBJ1-5; perhaps TRBD1 as D (5 bases). The germline V gene has CDR1 LGHNA and CDR2 YNFKEQ. This CDR3 has 14 amino acids. Trimming removed 1 base at V and 5 bases at J, with 9 bases between. The CDR3 protein is CASSQGQKDQPQHF. CDR3 DNA: TGTGCCAGCAGCCAAGGACAGAAGGATCAGCCCCAGCATTTT.

This chain connects TRBV5-1 to TRBJ1-1; D gene ambiguous. The CDR3 runs 13 residues. The germline CDR1 and CDR2 sequences are SGHRS and YFSETQ. Trimming removed 4 bases at V and 4 bases at J, with 11 bases between. CDR3 in DNA: TGCGCCAGCAGCCGAGACCGAGGCACTGAAGCTTTCTTT. Amino acid sequence: CASSRDRGTEAFF.

This rearrangement joins TRBV5-6 to TRBJ2-3; 9 bases are shared with TRBD1. Trimming at V came to 4 bases and at J to 6 bases, leaving 12 bases not matched to a gene. The CDR3 length is 16 residues. Germline V CDR1 and CDR2: SGHDT, YYEEEE. The CDR3 coding sequence is TGTGCCAGCAGCGTGGAAGGGACAGGGAATGCCGATACGCAGTATTTT. Translation gives CASSVEGTGNADTQYF.

Of note for this clone: Other DNA sequences of this sample code for an identical CDR3. This chain links TRBV5-1 with TRBJ2-7; 7 bases map to TRBD2. The CDR3 consists of 15 residues. Trimming took 1 base from V and 0 from J; bases not matched to a gene: 4. The germline V gene encodes CDR1 SGHRS and CDR2 YFSETQ. CDR3 in amino acids: CASSLSGKSSYEQYF. CDR3 nucleotide sequence: TGCGCCAGCAGCTTGAGCGGGAAGAGCTCCTACGAGCAGTACTTC.

This chain joins TRBV5-6 and TRBJ2-1, with 10 bases that match TRBD2. CDR1 is SGHDT and CDR2 is YYEEEE in the germline V gene. The CDR3 totals 16 residues. V lost 3 bases, J lost 4 bases, and 7 bases stayed unmatched. The DNA of the CDR3 is TGTGCCAGCAGCTCATATACTAGCGGGGAATACAATGAGCAGTTCTTC. Its translation is CASSSYTSGEYNEQFF.

This sequence joins TRBV11-3 and TRBJ2-1; the D gene is possibly TRBD2 (5 bases). The CDR3 is made up of 15 amino acids. Trimming removed 5 bases at V and 2 bases at J, with 13 bases between. Per germline, CDR1 SGHNT and CDR2 YENEEA. The CDR3 spells CASSPNRGTYNEQFF. Here the CDR3 DNA reads TGTGCCAGCAGCCCCAACCGGGGAACCTACAATGAGCAGTTCTTC.

The chain employs TRBV6-5 and TRBJ1-6; 7 bases fit TRBD1. The CDR3 is 14 residues long. Germline-derived CDR1 and CDR2 are MNHEY and SVGAGI. Unmatched junction bases numbered 10, after V lost 6 bases and J lost 11 bases. The CDR3 region has the DNA TGTGCCAGCAGAGAATACAGGGGATCCGCACCCCTCCACTTT. Residues: CASREYRGSAPLHF.